Each of the 5 T cell receptor beta chains below was sequenced from the same sample in a study of response to subunit inactivated influenza vaccine. TCRdb recomputed calls from the RT-PCR reads with MiXCR, one row per CDR3 protein. Of 150,000 to 200,000 distinct CDR3 sequences in the sample, approximately 12% are singletons; the top ten hold under 40%. Sequencing used CD8+ T cells sorted from PBMCs, obtained roughly 24 months after vaccination. These TCRs come from a man aged 50 to 69 who received an inactivated influenza vaccine.

In this sample, this clonotype turned up once. CDR3 protein: CSAQDPGGRASIQETQYF. The DNA for the CDR3 is TGCAGTGCTCAGGATCCGGGCGGGAGGGCCTCGATTCAAGAGACCCAGTACTTC. The chain employs TRBV20-1 and TRBJ2-5; the match to TRBD2 covers 9 bases. This CDR3 comprises 18 residues. From germline, CDR1 is DFQATT and CDR2 SNEGSKA (reference sequence). V gave up 5 bases and J gave up 2 bases; unmatched junction bases: 18.

Only a few counts were recorded for this clonotype. The chain uses TRBV20-1 and TRBJ2-1; TRBD2 is a possible D gene (7 bases). The germline V and J ends were trimmed by 1 base and 7 bases, with 14 bases remaining between them. The CDR3 length is 14 residues. Germline assignment: CDR1 DFQATT and CDR2 SNEGSKA (reference sequence). The CDR3, as DNA: TGCAGTGCTAGAGGACGGGGGGCAAATAATGAGCAGTTCTTC. It codes for CSARGRGANNEQFF.

The V and J genes are TRBV6-6 and TRBJ1-6; D is unresolved. Germline V CDR1 and CDR2: MNHNY, SVGAGI (reference sequence). The CDR3 covers 13 residues. V was pared by 6 bases and J by 8 bases, with 11 bases between. CDR3 sequence reads: CASRTQSHSPLHF. The CDR3 DNA is TGTGCCAGCAGAACACAAAGCCATTCACCCCTCCACTTT.

This clonotype was observed a handful of times. The rearrangement links TRBV6-5 to TRBJ2-7; the match to TRBD1 covers 7 bases. The CDR3 is 19 amino acids. Germline V CDR1 and CDR2: MNHEY, SVGAGI. The V segment lost 6 bases and the J segment 0 bases; nucleotides outside the gene matches: 20. CDR3 nucleotide sequence: TGTGCCAGCAGCTTACGGGGCACCGGGACAGCGATAAGCTCCTACGAGCAGTACTTC. Protein: CASSLRGTGTAISSYEQYF.

This clonotype was counted at least ten times. At one boundary the junction diverges from the germline segment, which might be a read error. The J gene is TRBJ2-7, the V gene TRBV27; D is ambiguous. Germline V CDR1 and CDR2: MNHEY, SMNVEV (reference sequence). The CDR3 covers 15 residues. The DNA of the CDR3 is TGTGCCAGCAGTGCTACCGGACGCCTCTTAGTACCCGTAAGCTTC. It translates to CASSATGRLLVPVSF.